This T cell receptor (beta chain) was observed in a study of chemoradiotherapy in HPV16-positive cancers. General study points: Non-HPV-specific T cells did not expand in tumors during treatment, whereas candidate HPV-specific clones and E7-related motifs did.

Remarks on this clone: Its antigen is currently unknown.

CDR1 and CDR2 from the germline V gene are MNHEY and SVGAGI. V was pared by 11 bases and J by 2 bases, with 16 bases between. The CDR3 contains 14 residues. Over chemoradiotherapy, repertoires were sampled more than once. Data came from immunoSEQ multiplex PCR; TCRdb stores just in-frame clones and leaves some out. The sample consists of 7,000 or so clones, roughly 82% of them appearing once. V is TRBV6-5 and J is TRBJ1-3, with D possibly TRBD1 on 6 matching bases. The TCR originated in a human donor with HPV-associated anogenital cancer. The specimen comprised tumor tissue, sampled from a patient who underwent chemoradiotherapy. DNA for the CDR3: TGTGCCTCATCTAAACAGGGTCCTGGAAACACCATATATTTT. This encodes CASSKQGPGNTIYF.